The 5 T cell receptor beta chains presented below share a single source sample, sequenced in a study of blood T cells in healthy people across ages. Next came a second PCR, run for roughly 6 to 11 cycles, which used a sample-barcoded 5' primer along with a J-beta primer mix. TCRdb processed the 5' RACE reads anew with MiXCR; each CDR3 protein has one entry. Of around 780,000 distinct CDR3 sequences detected, 56% appear once; the ten largest clones hold about 26%. The sequencing sample was made of blood. The receptors originated from a man aged 40-50 years in good health.

This chain links TRBV11-2 with TRBJ2-1; 8 bases map to TRBD2. The V gene's germline CDR1 is SGHAT and CDR2 FQNNGV. Unmatched junction bases numbered 7, after V lost 5 bases and J lost 4 bases. The CDR3 sequence is 15 residues long. CDR3 in DNA: TGTGCCAGCAGCCCCCAGGCTAGCGGGTACAATGAGCAGTTCTTC. Translated: CASSPQASGYNEQFF. Full variable domain (rest looked up from reference TRBV11-2 and TRBJ2-1): EAGVAQSPRYKIIEKRQSVAFWCNPISGHATLYWYQQILGQGPKLLIQFQNNGVVDDSQLPKDRFSAERLKGVDSTLKIQPAKLEDSAVYLCASSPQASGYNEQFFGPGTRLTVL.

There are a few counts of this clonotype. This rearrangement joins TRBV28 to TRBJ2-7, with no clear D. V lost 4 bases and J 2 bases, leaving 9 bases between the germline ends. The CDR3 is made up of 13 amino acids. CDR1 is MDHEN, CDR2 SYDVKM, per germline. CDR3 coding DNA: TGTGCCAGCAGTTCCCCCGACACCTACGAGCAGTACTTC. Encoded protein: CASSSPDTYEQYF. Variable domain in full (rest from reference TRBV28 and TRBJ2-7): DVKVTQSSRYLVKRTGEKVFLECVQDMDHENMFWYRQDPGLGLRLIYFSYDVKMKEKGDIPEGYSVSREKKERFSLILESASTNQTSMYLCASSSPDTYEQYFGPGTRLTVT.

CDR3 DNA: TGTGCCAGTAGTCTAGACAGTTCTAGCACAGATACGCAGTATTTT. Encoded protein: CASSLDSSSTDTQYF. The rearrangement links TRBV6-5 to TRBJ2-3; D is possibly TRBD1 (5 bases). Deletions cut 9 bases from V and 0 bases from J, with 16 bases between. The CDR3 has 15 residues. CDR1 MNHEY and CDR2 SVGAGI come from the germline V gene.

This clonotype was observed a few times. This chain uses TRBV3-1 with TRBJ2-1; TRBD2 aligns across 10 bases. CDR3 length: 13 residues. Germline assignment: CDR1 LGHDT and CDR2 YNNKEL (reference sequence). J gave up 10 bases and V 4 bases, and 4 bases lay outside the gene matches. The chain's CDR3 is CASSPLAGEEQFF. In nucleotides, the CDR3 is TGTGCCAGCAGCCCCCTAGCGGGGGAAGAGCAGTTCTTC.

V gene TRBV7-3 combines with J gene TRBJ2-3; possibly TRBD1 for D (6 bases). Deletions cut 5 bases from V and 4 bases from J, with 19 bases between. This CDR3 region has 16 residues. The germline V gene encodes CDR1 SGHTA and CDR2 FQGTGA. CDR3: CASSPRGGGRSDTQYF. The CDR3 region has the DNA TGTGCCAGCAGCCCACGTGGGGGCGGGCGCTCAGATACGCAGTATTTT.